Below, one T cell receptor (beta chain) is given with its context. This clone was counted once. It has no known antigen specificity. No much larger clone exists at a distance of one base, and base qualities are not known. Collaborating institutions collected whole blood in K2EDTA tubes following their own protocols. Collaborator samples were shipped for TCRbeta analysis as frozen whole blood, isolated PBMCs, or DNA extracted from either sample type. This sample is drawn from a study of blood T cell repertoires in COVID-19 (dated by TCRdb to 2020 to 2022). Notes on the research overall: The collaborator samples originated in the United States, Italy and Spain and spanned the acute and convalescent phases of COVID-19. Samples were obtained from the ongoing ImmuneRACE study (first 160 participants) and from over a thousand subjects provided by 6 global collaborators. Subjects who had been exposed to COVID-19, were actively infected with it, or had recovered from it provided the deeply sampled blood TCRbeta repertoires that made up the dataset. Nearly every sample came with metadata listing a de-identified subject ID, COVID-19 status, age in years and sex. The material from the prospective study consisted of cDNA or gDNA derived from T cells, B-cell-depleted T cells, or PBMCs. The repertoires were made available in a free public database intended to serve as a resource for research on the immune response to SARS-CoV-2. Where available, HLA class I and class II types were obtained from metadata supplied by the sample provider rather than from assay-based typing.

TCRbeta CDR3 regions were amplified from genomic DNA by means of the immunoSEQ Assay, a bias-controlled multiplex PCR. From the authors' description of their analysis: The number of nucleated cells in each sample was estimated by amplification of reference gene primers within the assay. To quantify the absolute abundance of each unique TCRbeta CDR3 rearrangement, sequence reads were collapsed and filtered. Productive Simpson clonality was computed per sample as the square root of Simpson's diversity index over productive rearrangements. TCRdb holds this immuneACCESS table with in-frame rearrangements only. Some clones are missing; in checked studies, unresolved V genes explain under half, and the rest has no known cause. V, J and clone size derive from that table, while D and trimming were established from the DNA sequence. The sample includes roughly 260,000 clones, with approximately 80% observed a single time. The ten largest clonotypes hold more than 4.5% of the sample.

The paper as a whole reports these results and caveats: The quantity of clinical and demographic metadata differed by source and by participant and was supplied without curation.

The CDR3 has 15 amino acids, counting the end cysteine and phenylalanine. The read is trimmed to its CDR3 DNA, 45 bases read in frame from base 1. The CDR1 and CDR2 encoded by the germline V gene are SGHTA and FQGNSA. Relative to germline, V is 5 bases shorter and J is 6 bases shorter, with 16 bases between their ends. The V and J segments used are TRBV7-2 and TRBJ1-4; matching of 6 bases hints at TRBD1 as the D gene. Sequencing was done on a sample of peripheral blood. This TCR was sampled from a woman of 80 years or more with active or convalescent COVID-19. At the DNA level, the sequence is TGTGCCAGCAGCGCCCAAGTGGGGGCGGATGAAAAACTGTTTTTT. The encoded protein is CASSAQVGADEKLFF.